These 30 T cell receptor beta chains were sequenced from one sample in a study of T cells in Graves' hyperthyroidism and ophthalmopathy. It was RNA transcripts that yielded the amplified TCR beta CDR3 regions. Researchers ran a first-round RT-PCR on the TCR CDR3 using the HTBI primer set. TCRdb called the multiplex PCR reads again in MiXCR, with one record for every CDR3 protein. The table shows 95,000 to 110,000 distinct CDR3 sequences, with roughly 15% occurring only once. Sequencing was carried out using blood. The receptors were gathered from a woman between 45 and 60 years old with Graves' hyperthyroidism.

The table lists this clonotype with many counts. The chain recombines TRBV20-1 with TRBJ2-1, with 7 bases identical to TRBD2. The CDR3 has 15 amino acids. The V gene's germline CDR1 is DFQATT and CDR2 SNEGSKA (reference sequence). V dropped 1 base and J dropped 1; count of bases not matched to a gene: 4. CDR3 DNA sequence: TGCAGTGCTAGAGTGGGCGGGAGTTCCTACAATGAGCAGTTCTTC. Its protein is CSARVGGSSYNEQFF.

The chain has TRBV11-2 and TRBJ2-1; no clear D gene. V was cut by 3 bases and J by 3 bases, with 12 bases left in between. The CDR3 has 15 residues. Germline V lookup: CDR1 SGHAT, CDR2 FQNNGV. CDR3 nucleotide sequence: TGTGCCAGCAGCTTCGGGCCTAAGGGCTACAATGAGCAGTTCTTC. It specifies CASSFGPKGYNEQFF.

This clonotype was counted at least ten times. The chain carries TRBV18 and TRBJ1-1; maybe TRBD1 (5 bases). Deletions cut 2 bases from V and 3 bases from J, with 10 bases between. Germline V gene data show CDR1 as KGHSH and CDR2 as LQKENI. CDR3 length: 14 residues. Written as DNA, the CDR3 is TGTGCCAGCTCACCAGAGGGGTGGTACACTGAAGCTTTCTTT. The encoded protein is CASSPEGWYTEAFF.

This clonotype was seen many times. The CDR3 loop is CSAWGGRAHEQFF. Here the CDR3 DNA reads TGCAGTGCTTGGGGGGGGAGGGCGCATGAGCAGTTCTTC. The J gene is TRBJ2-1, the V gene TRBV20-1, with TRBD2 matching 7 bases. After removal of 5 bases from V and 8 bases from J, the junction contained 9 bases not matched to a gene. The CDR3 runs 13 residues. Germline values: CDR1 DFQATT, CDR2 SNEGSKA (reference sequence).

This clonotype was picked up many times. This CDR3 reads CASSQFGGGNTIYF. In nucleotides, the CDR3 is TGTGCCAGCAGCCAGTTTGGGGGTGGAAACACCATATATTTT. The chain recombines TRBV3-1 with TRBJ1-3; possibly TRBD1 for D (5 bases). CDR3 length: 14 amino acids. With 3 bases removed from V and 3 bases from J, the gap between germline ends came to 9 bases. Looked up from germline, CDR1 is LGHDT and CDR2 is YNNKEL (reference sequence).

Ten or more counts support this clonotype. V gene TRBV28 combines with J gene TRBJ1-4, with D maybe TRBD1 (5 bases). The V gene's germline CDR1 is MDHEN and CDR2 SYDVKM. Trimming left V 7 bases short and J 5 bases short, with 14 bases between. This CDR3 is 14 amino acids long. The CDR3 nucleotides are TGTGCCAGCATGGGGCGGGACGGAAATGAAAAACTGTTTTTT. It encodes CASMGRDGNEKLFF.

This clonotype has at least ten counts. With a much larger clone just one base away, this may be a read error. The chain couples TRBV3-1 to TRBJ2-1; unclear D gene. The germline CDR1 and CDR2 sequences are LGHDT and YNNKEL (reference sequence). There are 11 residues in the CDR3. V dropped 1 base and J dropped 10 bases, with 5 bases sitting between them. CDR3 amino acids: CASSQVGEQFF. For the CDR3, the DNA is TGTGCCAGCAGCCAAGTAGGCGAGCAGTTCTTC.

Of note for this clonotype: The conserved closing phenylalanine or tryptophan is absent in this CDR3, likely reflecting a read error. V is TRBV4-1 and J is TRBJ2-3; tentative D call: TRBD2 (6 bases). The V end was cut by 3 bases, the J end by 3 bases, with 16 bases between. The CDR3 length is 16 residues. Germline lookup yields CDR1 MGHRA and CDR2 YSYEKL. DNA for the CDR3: TGCGCCAGCAGCCACTCCCGAAGCCGGGGGACAGATACGCAGTATTCT. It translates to CASSHSRSRGTDTQYS.

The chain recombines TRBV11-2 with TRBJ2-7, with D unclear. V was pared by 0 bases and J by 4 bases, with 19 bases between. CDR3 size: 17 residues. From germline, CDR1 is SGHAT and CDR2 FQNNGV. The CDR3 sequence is CASSLDLRRQSFYEQYF. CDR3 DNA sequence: TGTGCCAGCAGCTTAGACTTAAGGCGGCAGAGCTTTTACGAGCAGTACTTC.

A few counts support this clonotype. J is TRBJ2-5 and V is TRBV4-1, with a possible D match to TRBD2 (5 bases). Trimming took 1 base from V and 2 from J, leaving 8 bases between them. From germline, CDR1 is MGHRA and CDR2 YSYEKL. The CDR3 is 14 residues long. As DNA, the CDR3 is TGCGCCAGCAGCCAAGGGGAGAGACAAGAGACCCAGTACTTC. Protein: CASSQGERQETQYF.

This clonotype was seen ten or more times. This chain's CDR3 is CASGSGLAGVEQFF. The CDR3 DNA is TGTGCTAGTGGTTCGGGACTAGCGGGAGTTGAGCAGTTCTTC. The chain employs TRBV12-5 and TRBJ2-1; TRBD2 matches 14 bases. CDR1 is LGHNT and CDR2 is FRNRAP in the germline V gene. The CDR3 spans 14 residues. With V trimmed by 4 bases and J by 9 bases, 2 bases remained unmatched.

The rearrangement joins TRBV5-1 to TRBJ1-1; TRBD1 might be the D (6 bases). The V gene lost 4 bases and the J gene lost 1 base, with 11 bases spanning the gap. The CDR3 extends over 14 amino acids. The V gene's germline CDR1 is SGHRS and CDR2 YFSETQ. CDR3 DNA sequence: TGCGCCAGCAGCGGGGGACACCAGAACACTGAAGCTTTCTTT. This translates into CASSGGHQNTEAFF.

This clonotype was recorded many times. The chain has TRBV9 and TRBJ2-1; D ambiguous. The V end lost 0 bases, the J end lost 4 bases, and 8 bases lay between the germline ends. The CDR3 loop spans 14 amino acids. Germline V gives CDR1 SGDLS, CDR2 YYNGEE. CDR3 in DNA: TGTGCCAGCAGCGTAGGGAGTGGATACAATGAGCAGTTCTTC. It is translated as CASSVGSGYNEQFF.

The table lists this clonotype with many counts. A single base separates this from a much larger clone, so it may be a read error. The CDR3: CAGTQMETQYF. CDR3 sequence (DNA): TGTGCCGGCACCCAAATGGAGACCCAGTACTTC. The rearrangement links TRBV2 to TRBJ2-5; D is undetermined. Per the germline V gene, CDR1 is SNHLY and CDR2 is FYNNEI. Trimming removed 11 bases at V and 5 bases at J, with 12 bases between. CDR3 length: 11 amino acids.

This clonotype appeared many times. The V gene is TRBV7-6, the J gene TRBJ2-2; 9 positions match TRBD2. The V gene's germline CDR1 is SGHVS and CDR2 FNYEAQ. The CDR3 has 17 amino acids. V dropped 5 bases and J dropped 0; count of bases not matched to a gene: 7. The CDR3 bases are TGTGCCAGCAGCCCCGCGCCTAGCGGGGCGAACACCGGGGAGCTGTTTTTT. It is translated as CASSPAPSGANTGELFF.

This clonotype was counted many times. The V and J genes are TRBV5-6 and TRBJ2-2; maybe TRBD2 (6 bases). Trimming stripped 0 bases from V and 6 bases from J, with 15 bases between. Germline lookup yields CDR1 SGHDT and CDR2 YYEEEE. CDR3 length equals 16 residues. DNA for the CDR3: TGTGCCAGCAGCTTGGTGGACATGGGGGACTCCGGGGAGCTGTTTTTT. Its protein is CASSLVDMGDSGELFF.

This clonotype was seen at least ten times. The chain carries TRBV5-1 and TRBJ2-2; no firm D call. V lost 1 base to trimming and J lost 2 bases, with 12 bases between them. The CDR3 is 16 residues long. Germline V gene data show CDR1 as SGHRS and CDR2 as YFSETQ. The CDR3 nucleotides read TGCGCCAGCAGCTTGTTAGTCGGCGACAACACCGGGGAGCTGTTTTTT. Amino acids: CASSLLVGDNTGELFF.

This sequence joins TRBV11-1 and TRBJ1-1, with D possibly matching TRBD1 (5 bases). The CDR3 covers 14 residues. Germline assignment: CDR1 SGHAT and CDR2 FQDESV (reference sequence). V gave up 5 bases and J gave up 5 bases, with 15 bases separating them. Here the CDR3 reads CASSPGREGTEAFF. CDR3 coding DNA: TGTGCCAGCAGCCCCGGCAGGGAAGGTACTGAAGCTTTCTTT.

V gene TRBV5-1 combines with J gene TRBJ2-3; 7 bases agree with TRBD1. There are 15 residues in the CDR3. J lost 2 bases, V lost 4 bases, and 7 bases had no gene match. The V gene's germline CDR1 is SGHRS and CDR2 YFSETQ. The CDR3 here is CASSLRGLVTDTQYF. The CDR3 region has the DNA TGCGCCAGCAGCCTTAGGGGGCTGGTCACAGATACGCAGTATTTT.

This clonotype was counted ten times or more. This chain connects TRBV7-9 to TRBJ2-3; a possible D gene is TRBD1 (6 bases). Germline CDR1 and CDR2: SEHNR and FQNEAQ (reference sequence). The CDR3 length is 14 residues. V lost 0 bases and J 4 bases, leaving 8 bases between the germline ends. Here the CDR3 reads CASSLAQGADTQYF. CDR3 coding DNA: TGTGCCAGCAGCTTAGCACAGGGCGCAGATACGCAGTATTTT. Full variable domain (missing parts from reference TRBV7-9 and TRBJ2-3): DTGVSQNPRHKITKRGQNVTFRCDPISEHNRLYWYRQTLGQGPEFLTYFQNEAQLEKSRLLSDRFSAERPKGSFSTLEIQRTEQGDSAMYLCASSLAQGADTQYFGPGTRLTVL.

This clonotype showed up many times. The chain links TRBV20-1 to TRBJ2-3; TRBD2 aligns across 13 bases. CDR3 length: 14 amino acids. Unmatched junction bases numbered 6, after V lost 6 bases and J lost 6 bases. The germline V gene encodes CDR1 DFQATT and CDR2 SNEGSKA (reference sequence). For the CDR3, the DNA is TGCAGTGCCTTACTAGCGGGAGGGTTTGATACGCAGTATTTT. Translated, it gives CSALLAGGFDTQYF.

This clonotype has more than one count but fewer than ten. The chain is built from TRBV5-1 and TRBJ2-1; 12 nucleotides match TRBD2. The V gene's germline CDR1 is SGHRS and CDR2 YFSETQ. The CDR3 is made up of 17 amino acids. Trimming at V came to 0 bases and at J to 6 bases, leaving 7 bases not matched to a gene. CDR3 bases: TGCGCCAGCAGCTTGGCGGCTAGCGGGAGGGAGATCAATGAGCAGTTCTTC. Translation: CASSLAASGREINEQFF.

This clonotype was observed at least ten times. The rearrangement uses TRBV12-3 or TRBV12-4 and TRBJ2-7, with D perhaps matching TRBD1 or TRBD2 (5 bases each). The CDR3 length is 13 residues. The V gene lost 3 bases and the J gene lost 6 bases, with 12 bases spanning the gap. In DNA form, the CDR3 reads TGTGCCAGCAGTTTGGGCCAGGGAGTCGAGCAGTACTTC. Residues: CASSLGQGVEQYF.

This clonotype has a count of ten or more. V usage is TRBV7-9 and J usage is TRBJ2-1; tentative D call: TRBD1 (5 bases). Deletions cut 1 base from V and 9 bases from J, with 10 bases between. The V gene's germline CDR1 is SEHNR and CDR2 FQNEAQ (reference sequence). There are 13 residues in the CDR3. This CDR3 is CASSLGSDSEQFF. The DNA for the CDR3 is TGTGCCAGCAGCTTAGGGTCCGACAGTGAGCAGTTCTTC.

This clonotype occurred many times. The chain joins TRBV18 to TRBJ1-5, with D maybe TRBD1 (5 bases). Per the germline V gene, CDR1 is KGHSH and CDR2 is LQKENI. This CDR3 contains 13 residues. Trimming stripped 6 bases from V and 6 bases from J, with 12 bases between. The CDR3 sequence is CASSGGGGQPQHF. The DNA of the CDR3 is TGTGCCAGCTCGGGAGGTGGGGGTCAGCCCCAGCATTTT.

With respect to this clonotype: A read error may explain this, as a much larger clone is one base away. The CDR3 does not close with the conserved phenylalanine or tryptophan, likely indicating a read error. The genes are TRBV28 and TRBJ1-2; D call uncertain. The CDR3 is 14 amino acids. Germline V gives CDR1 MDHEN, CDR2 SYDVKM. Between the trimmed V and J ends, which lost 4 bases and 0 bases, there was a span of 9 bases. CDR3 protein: CASSSAKTNYGYTL. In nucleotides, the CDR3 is TGTGCCAGCAGTTCAGCCAAGACTAACTATGGCTACACCCTC.

CDR3 coding DNA: TGTGCCAGCAGTGCTTGGACTAGCGGTGCCTACAATGAGCAGTTCTTC. Amino acids: CASSAWTSGAYNEQFF. The chain links TRBV2 to TRBJ2-1, with 10 bases lining up with TRBD2. Germline values: CDR1 SNHLY, CDR2 FYNNEI. The length of the CDR3 is 16 residues. J lost 2 bases, V lost 4 bases, and 5 bases had no gene match.

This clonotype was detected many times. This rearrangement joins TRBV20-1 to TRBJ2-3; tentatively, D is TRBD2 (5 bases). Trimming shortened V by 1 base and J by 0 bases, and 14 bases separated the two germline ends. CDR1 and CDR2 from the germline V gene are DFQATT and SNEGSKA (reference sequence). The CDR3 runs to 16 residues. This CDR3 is CSARARAEVSTDTQYF. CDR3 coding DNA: TGCAGTGCTAGAGCCCGAGCGGAAGTTAGCACAGATACGCAGTATTTT.

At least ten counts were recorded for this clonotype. CDR3 sequence (DNA): TGTGCCAGCATCTCGTGGACCGGGGAGCTGTTTTTT. Translation gives CASISWTGELFF. The V call is TRBV2, the J call TRBJ2-2; D remains ambiguous. Trimming shortened V by 7 bases and J by 5 bases, and 8 bases separated the two germline ends. This CDR3 contains 12 residues. Looked up from germline, CDR1 is SNHLY and CDR2 is FYNNEI. Together with reference TRBV2 and TRBJ2-2, the CDR3 gives the full variable domain: EPEVTQTPSHQVTQMGQEVILRCVPISNHLYFYWYRQILGQKVEFLVSFYNNEISEKSEIFDDQFSVERPDGSNFTLKIRSTKLEDSAMYFCASISWTGELFFGEGSRLTVL.

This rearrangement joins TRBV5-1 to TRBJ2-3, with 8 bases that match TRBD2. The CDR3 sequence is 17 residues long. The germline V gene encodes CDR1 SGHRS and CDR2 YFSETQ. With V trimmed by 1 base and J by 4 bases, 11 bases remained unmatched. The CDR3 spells CASSLLTSGGGADTQYF. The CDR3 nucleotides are TGCGCCAGCAGCTTGTTAACTAGCGGAGGAGGTGCAGATACGCAGTATTTT.